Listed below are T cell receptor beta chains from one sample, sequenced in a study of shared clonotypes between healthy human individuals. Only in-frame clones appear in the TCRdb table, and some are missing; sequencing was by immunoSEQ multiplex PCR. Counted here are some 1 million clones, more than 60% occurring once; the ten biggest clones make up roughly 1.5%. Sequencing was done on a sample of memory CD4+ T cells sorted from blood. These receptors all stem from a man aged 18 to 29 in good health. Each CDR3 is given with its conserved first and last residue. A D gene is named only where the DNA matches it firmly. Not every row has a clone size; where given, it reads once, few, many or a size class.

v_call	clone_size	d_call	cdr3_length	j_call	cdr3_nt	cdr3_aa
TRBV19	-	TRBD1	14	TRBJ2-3	TGTGCCAGTAGTACGGACAGGGCTACAGATACGCAGTATTTT	CASSTDRATDTQYF
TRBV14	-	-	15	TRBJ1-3	TGTGCCAGCAGCCGGGACGCCCACTCTGGAAACACCATATATTTT	CASSRDAHSGNTIYF
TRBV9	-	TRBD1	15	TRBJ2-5	TGTGCCAGCAGCGCCGGGACAGGGAGTTCAGAGACCCAGTACTTC	CASSAGTGSSETQYF
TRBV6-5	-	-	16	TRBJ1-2	TGTGCCAGCAGTTACTCGAAGTTTACGAGCTACTATGGCTACACCTTC	CASSYSKFTSYYGYTF
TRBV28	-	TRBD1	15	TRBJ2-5	TGTGCCAGCAGTACACCGGGACAGGTACAAGAGACCCAGTACTTC	CASSTPGQVQETQYF
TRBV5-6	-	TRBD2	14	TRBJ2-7	TGTGCCAGCAGCTGGACTAGGGGCTCCTACGAGCAGTACTTC	CASSWTRGSYEQYF
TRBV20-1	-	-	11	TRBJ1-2	TGCAGTGCCGAGGACCGACCGGGCTACACCTTC	CSAEDRPGYTF
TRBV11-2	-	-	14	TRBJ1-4	TGTGCCAGCAGTCTTGGGTCAACTAATGAAAAACTGTTTTTT	CASSLGSTNEKLFF
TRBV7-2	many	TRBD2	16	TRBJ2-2	TGTGCCAGCAGCCAAGCTAGCGGGGCCCACACCGGGGAGCTGTTTTTT	CASSQASGAHTGELFF
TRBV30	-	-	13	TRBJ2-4	TGTGCCTGGACCCTAACGGGGCCAAACATTCAGTACTTC	CAWTLTGPNIQYF
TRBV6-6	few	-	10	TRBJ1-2	TGTGCCAGCGGCTCGGGTGGCTACACCTTC	CASGSGGYTF
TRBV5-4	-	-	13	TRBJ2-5	TGTGCCAGCAGCACTTACATCCAAGAGACCCAGTACTTC	CASSTYIQETQYF
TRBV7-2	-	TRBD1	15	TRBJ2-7	TGTGCCAGCAGCTTAGATGGAGTCAGGGGGCGCGAGCAGTACTTC	CASSLDGVRGREQYF
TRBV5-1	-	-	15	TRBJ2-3	TGCGCCAGCAGAAGCCCGGGAAACCCCACAGATACGCAGTATTTT	CASRSPGNPTDTQYF
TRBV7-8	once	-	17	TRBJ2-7	TGTGCCAGCAGCTTAGGCGTGGTTGGCAGTAGCTCCTACGAGCAGTACTTC	CASSLGVVGSSSYEQYF
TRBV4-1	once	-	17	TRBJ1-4	TGCGCCAGCAGCCCCCGGTCCTTGCAGGCAACTAATGAAAAACTGTTTTTT	CASSPRSLQATNEKLFF
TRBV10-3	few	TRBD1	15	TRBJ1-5	TGTGCCATCAGTGCCGGACAGGGGGCAACTCAGCCCCAGCATTTT	CAISAGQGATQPQHF
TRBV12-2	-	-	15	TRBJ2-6	TGTGCAAGTTCCGAGGAGGGTACTGGGGCCAACGTCCTGACTTTC	CASSEEGTGANVLTF
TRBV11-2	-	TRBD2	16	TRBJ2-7	TGTGCCAGCAGCTTAGACCCTAGCGGCGCCCGCTACGAGCAGTACTTC	CASSLDPSGARYEQYF
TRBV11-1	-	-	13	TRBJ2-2	TGTGCCAGCAGCACAAACGGGGGCCGGGAGCTGTTTTTT	CASSTNGGRELFF
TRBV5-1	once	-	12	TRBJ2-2	TGCGCCAGCAGCTTGGAAGCCGGGGAGCTGTTTTTT	CASSLEAGELFF
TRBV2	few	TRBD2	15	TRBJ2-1	TGTGCCAGCAGTGAGTGGCGGGGGGCAGACAATGAGCAGTTCTTC	CASSEWRGADNEQFF
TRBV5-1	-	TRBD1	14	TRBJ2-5	TGCGCCAGCAGCCCCGGGACAGGGAAAGAGACCCAGTACTTC	CASSPGTGKETQYF
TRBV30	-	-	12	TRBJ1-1	TGTGCCTGGGACCGCAAGGTCACTGAAGCTTTCTTT	CAWDRKVTEAFF
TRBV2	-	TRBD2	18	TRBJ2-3	TGTGCCAGCAGTGAGGGACTAGCGGAAAAGGCTAGCACAGATACGCAGTATTTT	CASSEGLAEKASTDTQYF
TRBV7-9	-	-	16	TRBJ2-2	TGTGCCAGCAGCAGGAGGAATCAGGGAAACACCGGGGAGCTGTTTTTT	CASSRRNQGNTGELFF
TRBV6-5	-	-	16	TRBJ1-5	TGTGCCAGCAGTTCCATTCAGGGAAAGAGCAATCAGCCCCAGCATTTT	CASSSIQGKSNQPQHF
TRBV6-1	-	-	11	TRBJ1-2	TGTGCCAGCGGAGACTCGTATGGCTACACCTTC	CASGDSYGYTF
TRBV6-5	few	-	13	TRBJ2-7	TGTGCCAGCAGTAACCCGGGGTCCTACGAGCAGTACTTC	CASSNPGSYEQYF
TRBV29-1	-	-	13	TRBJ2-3	TGCAGCGTTGAACCAAGACTAGCAGATACGCAGTATTTT	CSVEPRLADTQYF
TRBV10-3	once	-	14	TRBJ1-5	TGTGCCATCAGTCAAGGGGATAGCAATCAGCCCCAGCATTTT	CAISQGDSNQPQHF
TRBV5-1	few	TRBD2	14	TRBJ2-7	TGCGCCAGCAGCCTCCAAGCGGGAGAATACGAGCAGTACTTC	CASSLQAGEYEQYF
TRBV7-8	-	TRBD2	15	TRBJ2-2	TGTGCCGGGGGTAGCGGGGCAGCGAACACCGGGGAGCTGTTTTTT	CAGGSGAANTGELFF
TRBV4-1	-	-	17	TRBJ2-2	TGCGCCAGCAGCCAAGCGTCCGGGGGATCAAACACCGGGGAGCTGTTTTTT	CASSQASGGSNTGELFF
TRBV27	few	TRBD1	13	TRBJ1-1	TGTGCCAGCATTCGACAGGGGAACACTGAAGCTTTCTTT	CASIRQGNTEAFF
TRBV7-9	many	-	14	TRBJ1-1	TGTGCCAGCAGCTCCGCAGACATGAACACTGAAGCTTTCTTT	CASSSADMNTEAFF
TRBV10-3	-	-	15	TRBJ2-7	TGTGCCATCAGTAACGTAATACTGGGGGCCTACGAGCAGTACTTC	CAISNVILGAYEQYF
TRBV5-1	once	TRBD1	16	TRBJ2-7	TGCGCCAGCAGCTCAGGACAGGTTGATTTATTATCCGTGCAGTACTTC	CASSSGQVDLLSVQYF
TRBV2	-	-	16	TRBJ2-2	TGTGCCAGCAGGGAACAGACTGGTTCGAACACCGGGGAGCTGTTTTTT	CASREQTGSNTGELFF
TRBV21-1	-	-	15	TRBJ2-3	TGTGCCGCCCGGGGAGCGGGGACAAGCACAGATACGCAGTATTTT	CAARGAGTSTDTQYF
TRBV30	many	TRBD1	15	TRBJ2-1	TGTGCCTGGAGCGCAGGACAGGGACACTACAATGAGCAGTTCTTC	CAWSAGQGHYNEQFF
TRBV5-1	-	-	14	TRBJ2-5	TGCGCCAGCAGCTTGGGCGGGGTGGCAGAGACCCAGTACTTC	CASSLGGVAETQYF
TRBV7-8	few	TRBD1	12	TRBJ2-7	TGTGCCAGCAGTCCGGACAGGGAGGAGCAGTACTTC	CASSPDREEQYF
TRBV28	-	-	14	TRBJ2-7	TGTGCCAGCAGTTTAAGGGGTCCCGGGTACGAGCAGTACTTC	CASSLRGPGYEQYF
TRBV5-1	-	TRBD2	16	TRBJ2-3	TGCGCCAGCAGCTTGGCAAGTGCGGGGGGGCAAGATACGCAGTATTTT	CASSLASAGGQDTQYF
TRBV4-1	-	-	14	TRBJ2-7	TGCGCCAGCAGCCAAGATCTCGGACCGTACGAGCAGTACTTC	CASSQDLGPYEQYF
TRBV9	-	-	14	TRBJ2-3	TGTGCCAGCAGCGTTGGGATCACCACAGATACGCAGTATTTT	CASSVGITTDTQYF
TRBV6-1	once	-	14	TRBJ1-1	TGTGCCAGCACCCGTGTAGGGGCGAACACTGAAGCTTTCTTT	CASTRVGANTEAFF